The present entry profiles one T cell receptor (beta chain) with its context. Germline lookup yields CDR1 SGHAT and CDR2 FQNNGV. V was pared by 2 bases and J by 0 bases, with 10 bases between. This CDR3 is built from 15 residues. This specimen comes from a study of T cell responses to AZD1222 COVID-19 vaccine. Sequencing used immunoSEQ multiplex PCR; TCRdb keeps in-frame clones, though not all of them. The data show 100,000 or so clones, nearly 90% seen once. The sequence derives from an adult in good health. The chain employs TRBV11-2 and TRBJ1-1, with D possibly TRBD1 on 5 matching bases. The sample in question was peripheral blood, obtained on day 0 of AZD1222 vaccination. The CDR3 sequence is CASSLQGALNTEAFF. Here the CDR3 DNA reads TGTGCCAGCAGCTTACAGGGCGCCTTGAACACTGAAGCTTTCTTT. Looking up the rest from reference TRBV11-2 and TRBJ1-1 gives the full variable domain: EAGVAQSPRYKIIEKRQSVAFWCNPISGHATLYWYQQILGQGPKLLIQFQNNGVVDDSQLPKDRFSAERLKGVDSTLKIQPAKLEDSAVYLCASSLQGALNTEAFFGQGTRLTVV.